The 3 T cell receptor beta chains listed next were all sequenced from one sample in a study of blood T cell repertoires in COVID-19. TCRdb's copy holds only in-frame clones and misses some; the assay was immunoSEQ multiplex PCR. Among around 160,000 clones listed, around four fifths were seen once. The source material was peripheral blood. These receptors came from a woman aged 35 to 49 with active or convalescent COVID-19.

The V and J genes are TRBV5-1 and TRBJ2-7, with TRBD1 identical over 7 bases. This CDR3 contains 14 residues. The germline V gene has CDR1 SGHRS and CDR2 YFSETQ. After removal of 3 bases from V and 0 bases from J, the junction contained 3 bases not matched to a gene. The CDR3, as DNA: TGCGCCAGCAGCTCCAGGACAGGCTCCTACGAGCAGTACTTC. Protein: CASSSRTGSYEQYF.

This clone has a single count. J is TRBJ1-1 and V is TRBV6-5, with D tentatively TRBD1 (5 bases). V lost 6 bases and J 3 bases, leaving 11 bases between the germline ends. The CDR3 sequence is 13 residues long. Germline lookup yields CDR1 MNHEY and CDR2 SVGAGI. DNA of the CDR3: TGTGCCAGCAGCATTGGGGGGGACACTGAAGCTTTCTTT. Amino acid sequence: CASSIGGDTEAFF.

The chain couples TRBV27 to TRBJ1-1; 8 bases line up with TRBD1. Germline CDR1 is MNHEY and CDR2 is SMNVEV (reference sequence). V shed 5 bases and J 4 bases; nucleotides not matched to a gene: 6. The CDR3 contains 14 residues. Here the CDR3 DNA reads TGTGCCAGCAGTGAGGGACAGGTTTTCACTGAAGCTTTCTTT. Encoded protein: CASSEGQVFTEAFF.